The clone carrying this T cell receptor beta chain came up a few times. This table comes from immunoSEQ multiplex PCR, and its TCRdb copy is limited to in-frame clones, with some not included. This table holds under 150,000 clones, around four fifths found once. The sample is drawn from a study of blood T cell repertoires in COVID-19. The CDR3 has 17 residues. V was clipped by 2 bases and J by 2 bases; unmatched bases: 6. Germline loops: CDR1 SGHDN, CDR2 FVKESK. This TCR derives from a woman aged 40-49 years who had recovered from COVID-19. What was sequenced was PBMCs or T cells enriched from blood (not recorded which). The chain combines TRBV14 with TRBJ2-2; 9 bases match TRBD2. Written as DNA, the CDR3 is TGTGCCAGCAGCCAACTACTAGCGGGCGACAACACCGGGGAGCTGTTTTTT. The encoded protein is CASSQLLAGDNTGELFF.